This TCR beta chain emerged from a study of neurological immune-mediated disorders. Study findings and constraints: The absence of any CDR3 amino acid sequence shared by expanded clones across subjects suggests that repertoires were private in all groups.

The cDNA was produced through 5'RACE with 10-nucleotide random UMIs. The output of every sequencing run exceeded 170 million TCR-beta sequences, derived from 15-18 subjects. TCRdb reanalysed the 5' RACE reads using MiXCR and keeps one entry per CDR3 protein. The sample comprises fewer than 50,000 distinct CDR3 sequences, over 2% of which are singletons, and about 12% rests with the top ten. The sample holds many counts of this clonotype. The antigen is unknown. Germline CDR1 and CDR2: SNHLY and FYNNEI. Trimming removed 6 bases from V and 4 bases from J, with 18 bases in between. The CDR3 is 15 amino acids.

Material for sequencing was PBMCs. The V call is TRBV2, the J call TRBJ1-2; D is unclear. This TCR derives from a man aged 25 to 40 with multiple sclerosis. CDR3 protein: CASSRERTRAYGYTF. In nucleotides, the CDR3 is TGTGCCAGCAGCAGAGAGCGGACGCGCGCCTATGGCTACACCTTC.